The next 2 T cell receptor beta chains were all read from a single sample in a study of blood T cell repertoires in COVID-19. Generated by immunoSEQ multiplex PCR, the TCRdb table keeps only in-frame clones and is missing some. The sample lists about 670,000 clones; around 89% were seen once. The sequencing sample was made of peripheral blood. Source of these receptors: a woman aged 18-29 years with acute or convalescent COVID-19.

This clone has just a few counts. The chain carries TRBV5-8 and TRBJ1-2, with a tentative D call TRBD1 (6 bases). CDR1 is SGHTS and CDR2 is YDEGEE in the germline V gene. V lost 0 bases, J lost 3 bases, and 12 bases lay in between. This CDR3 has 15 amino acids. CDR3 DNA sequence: TGTGCCAGCAGCTTGGTGAGACAGGATGACTATGGCTACACCTTC. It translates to CASSLVRQDDYGYTF. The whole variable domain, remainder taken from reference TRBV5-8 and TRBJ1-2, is EAGVTQSPTHLIKTRGQQATLRCSPISGHTSVYWYQQALGLGLQFLLWYDEGEERNRGNFPPRFSGRQFPNYSSELNVNALELEDSALYLCASSLVRQDDYGYTFGSGTRLTVV.

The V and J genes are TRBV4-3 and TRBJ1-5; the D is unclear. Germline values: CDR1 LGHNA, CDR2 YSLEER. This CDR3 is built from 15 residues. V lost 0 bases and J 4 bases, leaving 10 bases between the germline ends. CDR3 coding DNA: TGCGCCAGCAGCCAAGACTTCCCTCTGAATCAGCCCCAGCATTTT. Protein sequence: CASSQDFPLNQPQHF.